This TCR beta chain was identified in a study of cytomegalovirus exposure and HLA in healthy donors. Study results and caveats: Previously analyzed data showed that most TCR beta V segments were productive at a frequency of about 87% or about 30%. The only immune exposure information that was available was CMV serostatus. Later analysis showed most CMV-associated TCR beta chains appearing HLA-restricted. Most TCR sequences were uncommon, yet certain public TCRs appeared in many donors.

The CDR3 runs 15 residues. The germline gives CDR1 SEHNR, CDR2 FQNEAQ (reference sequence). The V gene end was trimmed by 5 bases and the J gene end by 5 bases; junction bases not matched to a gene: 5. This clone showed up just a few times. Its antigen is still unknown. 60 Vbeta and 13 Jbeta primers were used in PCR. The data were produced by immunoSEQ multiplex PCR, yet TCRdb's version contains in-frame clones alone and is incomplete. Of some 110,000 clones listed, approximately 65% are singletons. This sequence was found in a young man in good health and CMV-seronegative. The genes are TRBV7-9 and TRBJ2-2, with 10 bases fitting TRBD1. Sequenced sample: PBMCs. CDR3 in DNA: TGTGCCAGCAGCCTTGGACAGGGGGGAACCGGGGAGCTGTTTTTT. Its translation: CASSLGQGGTGELFF.